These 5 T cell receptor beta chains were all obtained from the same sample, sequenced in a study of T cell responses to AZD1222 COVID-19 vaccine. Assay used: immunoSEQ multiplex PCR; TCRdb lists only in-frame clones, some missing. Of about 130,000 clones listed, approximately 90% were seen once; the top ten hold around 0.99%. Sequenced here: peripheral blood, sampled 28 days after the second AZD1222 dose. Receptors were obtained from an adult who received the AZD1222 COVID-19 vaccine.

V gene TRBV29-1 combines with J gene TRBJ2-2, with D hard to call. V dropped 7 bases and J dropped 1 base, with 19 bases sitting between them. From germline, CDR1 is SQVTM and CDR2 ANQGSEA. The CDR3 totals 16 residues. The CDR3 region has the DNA TGCAGCGGGACGAAACGGGTCCCCCAGAACACCGGGGAGCTGTTTTTT. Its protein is CSGTKRVPQNTGELFF.

This CDR3 is CASSQFVGGAQFF. The CDR3, as DNA: TGTGCCAGCAGCCAATTCGTGGGAGGGGCGCAGTTCTTC. The chain employs TRBV3-1 (or the pseudogene TRBV3-2) and TRBJ2-1; 7 bases agree with TRBD2. The length of the CDR3 is 13 residues. CDR1 is LGHDT, CDR2 YNNKEL, per germline (reference sequence). Unmatched junction bases numbered 7, after V lost 2 bases and J lost 12 bases.

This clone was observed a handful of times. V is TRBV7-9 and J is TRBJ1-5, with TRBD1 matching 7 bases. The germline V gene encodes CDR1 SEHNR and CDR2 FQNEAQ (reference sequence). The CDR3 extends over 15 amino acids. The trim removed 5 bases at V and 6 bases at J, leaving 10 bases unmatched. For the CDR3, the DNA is TGTGCCAGCAGCCCCCGTGGAGGGGGCTCTCAGCCCCAGCATTTT. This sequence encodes CASSPRGGGSQPQHF.

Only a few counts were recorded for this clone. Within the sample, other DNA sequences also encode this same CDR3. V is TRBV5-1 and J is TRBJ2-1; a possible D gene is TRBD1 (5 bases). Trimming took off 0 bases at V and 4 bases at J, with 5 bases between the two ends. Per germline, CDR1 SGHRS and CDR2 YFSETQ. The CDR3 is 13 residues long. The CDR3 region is CASSLGQYNEQFF. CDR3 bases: TGCGCCAGCAGCTTGGGACAGTACAATGAGCAGTTCTTC.

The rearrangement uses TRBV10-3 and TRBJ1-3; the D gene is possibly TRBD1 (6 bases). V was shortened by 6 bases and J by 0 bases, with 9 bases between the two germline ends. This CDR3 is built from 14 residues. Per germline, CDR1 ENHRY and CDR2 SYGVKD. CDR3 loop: CAIRNRDSGNTIYF. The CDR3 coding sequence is TGTGCCATCAGGAACAGGGACTCTGGAAACACCATATATTTT.